A single sample gave rise to the 26 T cell receptor beta chains below, sequenced in a study of vaccination and CD4 T cells after COVID-19. The Oncomine TCR Beta short-read assay was applied to DNA of cultured CD4+ T cells. TCRdb redid the calling of the PCR reads with MiXCR, one entry per CDR3 protein. The table records 13,000 to 15,000 distinct CDR3 sequences, about 31% of them present only once. These receptors have no known antigen. This sample's treatment: roughly ten-day PBMC culture with coronavirus spike peptide pools or control peptides (ViraFEST assay). Sequencing was performed on cultured CD4+ T cells from blood. These receptors originate from a human donor with COVID-19.

This clonotype was seen a few times. CDR3 in DNA: TGTGCCAGCAGCTTAGAAAGGGATCAGCCCCAGCATTTT. It codes for CASSLERDQPQHF. The chain couples TRBV7-2 to TRBJ1-5, with no clear D. The germline V gene has CDR1 SGHTA and CDR2 FQGNSA. Trimming removed 1 base from V and 5 bases from J, with 6 bases in between. The CDR3 runs to 13 residues.

The sample holds a few counts of this clonotype. This rearrangement joins TRBV7-2 to TRBJ2-2, with 8 positions matching TRBD2. This CDR3 has 16 residues. Germline V gives CDR1 SGHTA, CDR2 FQGNSA. V gave up 3 bases and J gave up 5 bases; unmatched junction bases: 8. CDR3 sequence: CASSFSGGPRTGELFF. The CDR3 DNA sequence: TGTGCCAGCAGCTTTTCGGGGGGGCCTCGTACCGGGGAGCTGTTTTTT. The full variable domain, in which reference TRBV7-2 and TRBJ2-2 provide the parts outside the CDR3, is GAGVSQSPSNKVTEKGKDVELRCDPISGHTALYWYRQSLGQGLEFLIYFQGNSAPDKSGLPSDRFSAERTGGSVSTLTIQRTQQEDSAVYLCASSFSGGPRTGELFFGEGSRLTVL.

V and J are TRBV20-1 and TRBJ2-5, with 11 bases fitting TRBD2. The V gene's germline CDR1 is DFQATT and CDR2 SNEGSKA (reference sequence). The V segment lost 1 base and the J segment 5 bases; nucleotides outside the gene matches: 6. The length of the CDR3 is 15 residues. CDR3 in DNA: TGCAGTGCTAGAGCGACTAGCGGGGAGGGGGAGACCCAGTACTTC. It is translated as CSARATSGEGETQYF.

There are a few counts of this clonotype. The rearrangement joins TRBV6-1 to TRBJ1-1, with D possibly being TRBD1 (5 bases). The CDR3 has 15 residues. Germline CDR1 and CDR2: MNHNS and SASEGT. The germline V and J ends were trimmed by 7 bases and 1 base, with 16 bases remaining between them. CDR3 in DNA: TGTGCCAGCACCCTCCGGATCGGGGGGAACACTGAAGCTTTCTTT. It encodes CASTLRIGGNTEAFF.

This clonotype was observed a few times. The rearrangement links TRBV20-1 to TRBJ2-1; 8 bases fit TRBD2. The CDR3 has 15 residues. Germline CDR1 reads DFQATT; CDR2 reads SNEGSKA (reference sequence). J gave up 5 bases and V 3 bases, and 9 bases lay outside the gene matches. The chain's CDR3 is CSASRAGDLDNEQFF. In DNA form, the CDR3 reads TGCAGTGCTAGTAGAGCGGGGGACCTCGACAATGAGCAGTTCTTC.

The chain couples TRBV6-5 to TRBJ1-4; no reliable D call. There are 17 residues in the CDR3. From germline, CDR1 is MNHEY and CDR2 SVGAGI. V shed 0 bases and J shed 7 bases, with 18 bases lying between them. CDR3 residues: CASSYSTTIRAVEKLFF. In DNA form, the CDR3 reads TGTGCCAGCAGTTACTCGACTACCATTCGGGCAGTTGAAAAACTGTTTTTT.

The table lists this clonotype with a few counts. J is TRBJ1-6 and V is TRBV7-2; tentative D call: TRBD1 (5 bases). Germline V lookup: CDR1 SGHTA, CDR2 FQGNSA. The CDR3 extends over 15 amino acids. V was shortened by 3 bases and J by 3 bases, with 9 bases between the two germline ends. For the CDR3, the DNA is TGTGCCAGCAGCTTGACAGCTAACTATAATTCACCCCTCCACTTT. Residues: CASSLTANYNSPLHF.

This clonotype was detected a few times. J is TRBJ1-2 and V is TRBV20-1; 7 bases fit TRBD1. This CDR3 has 16 residues. Germline CDR1 DFQATT, CDR2 SNEGSKA (reference sequence). V dropped 4 bases and J dropped 0; count of bases not matched to a gene: 11. CDR3 coding DNA: TGCAGTGCTACCATGATCACAGGGGCCTCTAACTATGGCTACACCTTC. This encodes CSATMITGASNYGYTF.

CDR3 amino acids: CASSIQGAQETQYF. CDR3 in DNA: TGTGCCAGTAGTATACAGGGGGCCCAAGAGACCCAGTACTTC. The chain combines TRBV19 with TRBJ2-5; 8 bases agree with TRBD1. The CDR3 consists of 14 residues. In germline, CDR1 is LNHDA, CDR2 SQIVND (reference sequence). V shed 2 bases, J shed 1 base, and the junction held 0 bases outside the gene matches.

The rearrangement links TRBV7-2 to TRBJ1-5; D gene ambiguous. The V end was cut by 5 bases, the J end by 4 bases, with 21 bases between. The CDR3 is 17 residues long. Germline assignment: CDR1 SGHTA and CDR2 FQGNSA. The CDR3 DNA reads TGTGCCAGCAGCCACTCCCATACACCAAGGGCGAATCAGCCCCAGCATTTT. Translation: CASSHSHTPRANQPQHF.

This clonotype has just a few counts. The chain employs TRBV7-9 and TRBJ1-5; D is perhaps TRBD1 (5 bases). CDR3 length: 14 amino acids. Germline CDR1 and CDR2: SEHNR and FQNEAQ (reference sequence). V lost 2 bases, J lost 4 bases, and 9 bases lay in between. The CDR3 DNA sequence: TGTGCCAGCAGCTTATCGGGGGGGAATCAGCCCCAGCATTTT. It yields the protein CASSLSGGNQPQHF.

The chain uses TRBV7-9 and TRBJ2-4; D remains unclear. V was pared by 1 base and J by 0 bases, with 10 bases between. Per germline, CDR1 SEHNR and CDR2 FQNEAQ (reference sequence). The CDR3 is made up of 16 amino acids. The CDR3 DNA is TGTGCCAGCAGCTTAGGAGCGCAACTAGCCAAAAACATTCAGTACTTC. As protein: CASSLGAQLAKNIQYF.

The table lists this clonotype with a few counts. The J gene is TRBJ1-6, the V gene TRBV10-3, with D possibly TRBD1 on 5 matching bases. V was shortened by 6 bases and J by 7 bases, with 16 bases between the two germline ends. CDR3 length: 15 amino acids. CDR1 and CDR2 from the germline V gene are ENHRY and SYGVKD. The CDR3: CAISGGTVTNSPLHF. The CDR3 region has the DNA TGTGCCATCAGCGGGGGGACGGTTACAAATTCACCCCTCCACTTT.

This clonotype was counted between two and nine times. The rearrangement uses TRBV19 and TRBJ1-1; D perhaps matches TRBD1 (6 bases). V lost 5 bases and J 2 bases, leaving 9 bases between the germline ends. The CDR3 consists of 13 residues. Germline CDR1 is LNHDA and CDR2 is SQIVND (reference sequence). The CDR3 region has the DNA TGTGCCAGTAGTCAGGGGCTAAACACTGAAGCTTTCTTT. As protein: CASSQGLNTEAFF.

This clonotype is labeled medium-sized. This chain uses TRBV5-6 with TRBJ1-6; no clear D gene. V was cut by 4 bases and J by 8 bases, with 16 bases left in between. Germline values: CDR1 SGHDT, CDR2 YYEEEE. The CDR3 is 15 residues long. Here the CDR3 DNA reads TGTGCCAGCAGCCTTGCCCGGAGCCTTTATTCACCCCTCCACTTT. This codes for CASSLARSLYSPLHF.

This clonotype was counted between two and nine times. This chain joins TRBV11-3 and TRBJ2-5, with D hard to call. The CDR3 covers 13 residues. Trimming pared 5 bases from V and 4 bases from J, leaving 11 bases between. From germline, CDR1 is SGHNT and CDR2 YENEEA. CDR3 DNA sequence: TGTGCCAGCAGCGGAGTTTATGGAGAGACCCAGTACTTC. This gives the protein CASSGVYGETQYF.

Concerning this clonotype itself: An end of the junction differs from the germline gene, which may be a read error. The rearrangement joins TRBV7-2 to TRBJ2-5; 7 bases fit TRBD1. The CDR3 has 16 amino acids. Germline V gives CDR1 SGHTA, CDR2 FQGNSA. CDR3 in DNA: TGTGCCAACAGCTTAGAGCCAGGGGGTATGGGAGAGACCCAGTACTTC. Translation: CANSLEPGGMGETQYF.

This clonotype has a handful of counts. V and J are TRBV28 and TRBJ1-6; TRBD1 aligns across 11 bases. The CDR3 has 17 residues. The germline V gene encodes CDR1 MDHEN and CDR2 SYDVKM. V dropped 6 bases and J dropped 2; count of bases not matched to a gene: 6. CDR3 loop: CASSPGQGGAYNSPLHF. The CDR3 nucleotides are TGTGCCAGCAGCCCGGGACAGGGGGGCGCCTATAATTCACCCCTCCACTTT.

This clonotype was detected only a few times. The CDR3 nucleotides read TGTGCCAGCAGTGAGCTTAGCGGGGGATATACGCAGTATTTT. This encodes CASSELSGGYTQYF. The chain uses TRBV2 and TRBJ2-3; 9 bases align to TRBD2. CDR3 length: 14 amino acids. V dropped 3 bases and J dropped 7; count of bases not matched to a gene: 5. CDR1 and CDR2 (germline): SNHLY, FYNNEI.

In its sample, this clonotype was seen a few times. The chain uses TRBV6-1 and TRBJ2-5; possible D gene TRBD2, 5 bases. Trimming cost V 6 bases and J 4 bases, with 12 bases left between them. In germline, CDR1 is MNHNS, CDR2 SASEGT. The CDR3 consists of 13 residues. For the CDR3, the DNA is TGTGCCAGCAGATTAGCGCTTCCAGAGACCCAGTACTTC. Amino acids: CASRLALPETQYF.

This clonotype has just a few counts. This chain links TRBV2 with TRBJ2-5; the match to TRBD1 covers 7 bases. Germline CDR1 is SNHLY and CDR2 is FYNNEI. The CDR3 extends over 12 amino acids. Unmatched junction bases numbered 6, after V lost 11 bases and J lost 3 bases. The CDR3 DNA follows: TGTGCCGGGGGACAGACTGAAGAGACCCAGTACTTC. It codes for CAGGQTEETQYF.

This clonotype appeared once. V and J are TRBV19 and TRBJ1-2; tentatively, D is TRBD1 (5 bases). The germline CDR1 and CDR2 sequences are LNHDA and SQIVND (reference sequence). The V and J ends lost 6 bases and 4 bases respectively, with 9 bases between them. This CDR3 contains 12 residues. The CDR3 loop reads CASRDKIYGYTF. The CDR3, as DNA: TGTGCCAGTAGGGACAAAATCTATGGCTACACCTTC.

This rearrangement joins TRBV19 to TRBJ2-1; the D gene is possibly TRBD1 (5 bases). Germline CDR1 LNHDA, CDR2 SQIVND (reference sequence). Trimming cost V 9 bases and J 3 bases, with 15 bases left between them. CDR3 length equals 14 residues. The DNA of the CDR3 is TGTGCCAGCCCTCTAGGGGCGAACTACAATGAGCAGTTCTTC. This gives the protein CASPLGANYNEQFF.

The chain links TRBV29-1 to TRBJ1-1; 10 bases are shared with TRBD1. This CDR3 has 13 residues. Germline CDR1 is SQVTM and CDR2 is ANQGSEA. Losses at the gene ends were 7 bases for V and 4 bases for J; bases not matched to a gene: 6. The CDR3 coding sequence is TGCAGCGGGACGACAGGGGGCGGCACTGAAGCTTTCTTT. Its protein product is CSGTTGGGTEAFF.

The chain has TRBV6-2 or TRBV6-3 and TRBJ1-5; a weak D match, TRBD1 (5 bases). Germline CDR1 and CDR2: MNHEY and SVGEGT. This CDR3 is 14 amino acids long. Trimming took off 6 bases at V and 7 bases at J, with 16 bases between the two ends. The CDR3 loop reads CASSGGGEWQPQHF. CDR3 sequence (DNA): TGTGCCAGCAGCGGAGGAGGGGAGTGGCAGCCCCAGCATTTT.

The rearrangement links TRBV12-5 to TRBJ2-7; D might be TRBD1 or TRBD2, each matching 5 bases. Germline CDR1 is LGHNT and CDR2 is FRNRAP. Trimming stripped 3 bases from V and 8 bases from J, with 8 bases between. The CDR3 is made up of 11 amino acids. The CDR3, as DNA: TGTGCTAGTGGTTTTAGGGGACAGCAGTACTTC. Encoded protein: CASGFRGQQYF.